Listed below are T cell receptor beta chains from one sample, sequenced in a study of cytomegalovirus exposure and HLA in healthy donors. Clones were sequenced by immunoSEQ multiplex PCR, and TCRdb holds only the in-frame ones, with some missing. The sample includes around 260,000 clones, 80% to 95% of them seen just once. The sample comprised PBMCs. Receptor source: a woman aged 30 to 39 in good health and CMV-seronegative. Each CDR3 is given with its conserved first and last residue. A D gene is named only where the DNA matches it firmly. Size is omitted from some rows. Given values are once, few, many or a class for expanded clones.

D gene	V gene	clone size	J gene	CDR3 DNA	CDR3 protein
TRBD1	TRBV5-6	-	TRBJ1-1	TGTGCCAGCACCCAGGGGGCGTCGGCTGAAGCTTTCTTT	CASTQGASAEAFF
-	TRBV7-8	-	TRBJ2-3	TGTGCCAGCCGACGGCGGAGCGGACCAGATACGCAGTATTTT	CASRRRSGPDTQYF
TRBD2	TRBV5-1	-	TRBJ2-3	TGCGCCAGCAGCTTGGGCTTAGCGGGAGGACGCACAGATACGCAGTATTTT	CASSLGLAGGRTDTQYF
TRBD1	TRBV27	-	TRBJ1-1	TGTGCCAGCAGTTTGGGGGGACAGGGGAACACTGAAGCTTTCTTT	CASSLGGQGNTEAFF
-	TRBV7-2	once	TRBJ2-1	TGTGCCAGCAGAACAGGACTACTCTCCTACAATGAGCAGTTCTTC	CASRTGLLSYNEQFF
-	TRBV6-5	once	TRBJ1-2	TGTGCCAGCAGTTATAGTTCGGGAGCTAACTATGGCTACACCTTC	CASSYSSGANYGYTF
TRBD2	TRBV11-3	-	TRBJ2-4	TGTGCCAGCAGCTTGGTCTCGACTAGCAGGGCCAAAAACATTCAGTACTTC	CASSLVSTSRAKNIQYF
-	TRBV28	-	TRBJ2-2	TGTGCCAGCAGTTTATCTAGGGGGGACACCGGGGAGCTGTTTTTT	CASSLSRGDTGELFF
-	TRBV4-3	-	TRBJ2-5	TGCGCCAGCAGCCAAGATAGGGGTGAGGTGGAGACCCAGTACTTC	CASSQDRGEVETQYF
-	TRBV21-1	-	TRBJ2-3	TGTGCCAGCAGCCCTAGGGGACTAGCTAGCACAGATACGCAGTATTTT	CASSPRGLASTDTQYF
-	TRBV7-9	-	TRBJ1-1	TGTGCCAGCAGCTTAGCAGCGAACACTGAAGCTTTCTTT	CASSLAANTEAFF
-	TRBV9	-	TRBJ2-5	TGTGCCAGCAGCGTACTTGGGTACCAAGAGACCCAGTACTTC	CASSVLGYQETQYF
-	TRBV10-2	-	TRBJ1-4	TGCGCCAGCAGTGCGGGTCCCGGGGCTGAAAAACTGTTTTTT	CASSAGPGAEKLFF
-	TRBV7-8	-	TRBJ2-1	TGTGCCAGCAGCTTAGGACGGGAGTGGTACAATGAGCAGTTCTTC	CASSLGREWYNEQFF
-	TRBV6-5	-	TRBJ1-5	TGTGCCAGCAGTTACGGAGGTGGCCAGCCCCAGCATTTT	CASSYGGGQPQHF
TRBD1	TRBV5-6	-	TRBJ2-3	TGTGCCAGCAGCTTGATCCACAGGGGAACAGATACGCAGTATTTT	CASSLIHRGTDTQYF
-	TRBV29-1	-	TRBJ2-1	TGCAGCGGGATTTCTGTGACTTACAATGAGCAGTTCTTC	CSGISVTYNEQFF
-	TRBV7-9	-	TRBJ1-2	TGTGCCAGCAGCTTAACCTCCGGGACATTTTATGGCTACACCTTC	CASSLTSGTFYGYTF
TRBD2	TRBV25-1	-	TRBJ2-1	TGTGCCAGCAGTGAATTAAAAGCGGGAGGACCGTTTGGTGAGCAGTTCTTC	CASSELKAGGPFGEQFF
TRBD2	TRBV4-3	-	TRBJ2-7	TGCGCCAGCAGCCTCATAGCGGGAGGGCCGGGGGAGCAGTACTTC	CASSLIAGGPGEQYF
-	TRBV30	-	TRBJ1-5	TGTGCCTGGAGTCCCTGGGACCCAAATCAGCCCCAGCATTTT	CAWSPWDPNQPQHF
TRBD2	TRBV7-6	-	TRBJ2-1	TGTGCCAGCAGCTTAGGTACGGGAGGATCGGACAATGAGCAGTTCTTC	CASSLGTGGSDNEQFF
-	TRBV6-1	once	TRBJ2-1	TGTGCCAGCAGAACCGGGGTCAACAATGAGCAGTTCTTC	CASRTGVNNEQFF
-	TRBV19	-	TRBJ1-5	TGTGCCAGTAGTGGGCGGGACCTTAGGTACAATCAGCCCCAGCATTTT	CASSGRDLRYNQPQHF
-	TRBV6-6	-	TRBJ2-3	TGTGCCAGCATGGTCCCAGGGGGAGGCTCCACAGATACGCAGTATTTT	CASMVPGGGSTDTQYF
TRBD1	TRBV7-3	-	TRBJ2-1	TGTGCCAGCAGCTTAGGACAGGGCCACAATGAGCAGTTCTTC	CASSLGQGHNEQFF
-	TRBV7-7	-	TRBJ2-5	TGTGCCAGCAGCTTAGGGATCCAAGAGACCCAGTACTTC	CASSLGIQETQYF
-	TRBV5-1	-	TRBJ2-1	TGCGCCAGCAGTCCTTTGGGGGGCAATGAGCAGTTCTTC	CASSPLGGNEQFF
TRBD1	TRBV10-3	-	TRBJ2-7	TGTGCCATCAGTAGGGACAGGACCTACGAGCAGTACTTC	CAISRDRTYEQYF
TRBD2	TRBV9	once	TRBJ2-7	TGTGCCAGCAGCGTATCAGCGGGAGTGGAGGAGCAGTACTTC	CASSVSAGVEEQYF
-	TRBV25-1	-	TRBJ2-1	TGTGCCAGCAGTGAATTGCGTAGTGTCGGGGAAAATGAGCAGTTCTTC	CASSELRSVGENEQFF
-	TRBV6-1	-	TRBJ2-7	TGTGCCAGCAAGTACGTCTCCTACGAGCAGTACTTC	CASKYVSYEQYF
-	TRBV5-1	-	TRBJ2-7	TGCGCCAGCAGCTTGGCTAGAGCGGGCGAGCAGTACTTC	CASSLARAGEQYF
TRBD1	TRBV28	-	TRBJ2-7	TGTGCCAGCAGTTACCGGGGACAGCAAGGCTACGAGCAGTACTTC	CASSYRGQQGYEQYF
-	TRBV7-2	-	TRBJ2-2	TGTGCCAGCAGCCGTATATACGGGCCCGGGGAGCTGTTTTTT	CASSRIYGPGELFF
-	TRBV5-1	-	TRBJ2-7	TGCGCCAGCAGCTTGGCCGGCCCCTACGAGCAGTACTTC	CASSLAGPYEQYF
-	TRBV28	few	TRBJ1-1	TGTGCCAGCAGTTCTGTCACTGAAGCTTTCTTT	CASSSVTEAFF
-	TRBV28	-	TRBJ2-7	TGTGCCAGCAGTTCCCAAGCGCCCCTGGTCGGCTACGAGCAGTACTTC	CASSSQAPLVGYEQYF
TRBD2	TRBV4-2	few	TRBJ2-2	TGTGCCAGCAGCCCGCCGGGAGGGGCGGGAGGGGTCACCGGGGAGCTGTTTTTT	CASSPPGGAGGVTGELFF
TRBD1	TRBV28	few	TRBJ2-7	TGTGCCAGCAGTATTAACTCCGGGACAGCGAGCTCCTACGAGCAGTACTTC	CASSINSGTASSYEQYF
TRBD1	TRBV4-1	-	TRBJ2-7	TGCGCCAGCAGCCAGGGACAGCAATACGAGCAGTACTTC	CASSQGQQYEQYF